Sequencing of this T cell receptor beta chain was carried out in a study of T-cell reconstitution after alpha-beta-depleted transplantation in children. Construction of the TCRbeta library involved unique molecular identifiers. TCRdb re-called the PCR reads with MiXCR, one entry per CDR3 protein. This table has more than 550,000 distinct CDR3 sequences, 8% to 11% appearing once. This specimen was PBMCs from the stem cell graft donor, taken from the stem cell graft. The source of this sequence is a human donor who donated a stem cell graft to a child with acute myeloid leukemia.

CDR3 coding DNA: TGTGCCAGCAGCACCGGGACTAGCGGCTCCAATGAGCAGTTCTTC. Its translation is CASSTGTSGSNEQFF. V gene TRBV12-3 or TRBV12-4 combines with J gene TRBJ2-1, with 11 bases aligning to TRBD2. The J segment lost 6 bases and the V segment lost 6 bases, leaving 7 bases of the junction unmatched. This CDR3 has 15 residues.